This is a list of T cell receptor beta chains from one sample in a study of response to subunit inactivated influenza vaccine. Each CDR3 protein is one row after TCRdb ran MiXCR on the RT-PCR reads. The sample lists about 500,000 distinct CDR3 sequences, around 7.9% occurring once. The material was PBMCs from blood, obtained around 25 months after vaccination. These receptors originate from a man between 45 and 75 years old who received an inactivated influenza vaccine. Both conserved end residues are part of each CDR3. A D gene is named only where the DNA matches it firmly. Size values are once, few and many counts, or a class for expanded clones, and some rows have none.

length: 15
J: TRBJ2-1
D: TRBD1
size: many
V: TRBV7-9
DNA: TGTGCCAGCAGCAGACCCGGGACAGGGCATTATGAGCAGTTCTTC
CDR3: CASSRPGTGHYEQFF

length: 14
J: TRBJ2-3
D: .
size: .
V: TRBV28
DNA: TGTGCCAGCAGGACATCAACTAGCACAGATACGCAGTATTTT
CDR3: CASRTSTSTDTQYF

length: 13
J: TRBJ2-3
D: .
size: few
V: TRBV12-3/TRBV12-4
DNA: TGTGCCAGCAGTTTACTACAGGGCGATACGCAGTATTTT
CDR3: CASSLLQGDTQYF

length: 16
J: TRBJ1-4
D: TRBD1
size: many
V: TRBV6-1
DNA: TGTGCCAGCTTCGGGGACAGGGCACCAACTAATGAAAAACTGTTTTTT
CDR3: CASFGDRAPTNEKLFF

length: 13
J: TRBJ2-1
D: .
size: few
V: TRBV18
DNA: TGTGCCAGCTCACCTTTAGACAGCAATGAGCAGTTCTTC
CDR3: CASSPLDSNEQFF

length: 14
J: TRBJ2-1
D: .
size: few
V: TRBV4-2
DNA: TGTGCCAGCAGCCAAGATGCAGGCGGTCCCCAGCCCCTCTTC
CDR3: CASSQDAGGPQPLF

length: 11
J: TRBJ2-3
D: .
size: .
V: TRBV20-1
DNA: TGCAGTGCTCCCCGGGAGTTTACGCAGTATTTT
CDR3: CSAPREFTQYF

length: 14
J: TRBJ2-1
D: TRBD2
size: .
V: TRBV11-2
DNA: TGTGCCAGCAGTCCGGGGGGAGGCTACAATGAGCAGTTCTTC
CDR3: CASSPGGGYNEQFF

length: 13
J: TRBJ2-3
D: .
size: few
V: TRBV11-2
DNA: TGTGCCAGCAGCCCCGATTCATTAAATACGCAGTATTTT
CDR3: CASSPDSLNTQYF

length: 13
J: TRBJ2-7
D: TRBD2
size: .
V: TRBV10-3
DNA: TGTGCCATCAGGCCGGGACTAAAATACGAGCAGTACTTC
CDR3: CAIRPGLKYEQYF

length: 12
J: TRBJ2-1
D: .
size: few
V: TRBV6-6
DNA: TGTGCCAGCGCAGGGTCCCACAATGAGCAGTTCTTC
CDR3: CASAGSHNEQFF

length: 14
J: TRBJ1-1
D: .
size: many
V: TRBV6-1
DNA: TGTGCCAGCAGTGAATATCTAAGGGGGACTGAAGCTTTCTTT
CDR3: CASSEYLRGTEAFF

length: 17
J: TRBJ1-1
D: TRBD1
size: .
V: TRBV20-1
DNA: TGCAGTGCTAGAAATGTCCGTGGACAGGGGGCGCACACTGAAGCTTTCTTT
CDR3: CSARNVRGQGAHTEAFF

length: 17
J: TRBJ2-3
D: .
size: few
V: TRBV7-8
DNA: TGTGCCAGCAGCTTAGGAGGGGACTTATTGCTCACAGATACGCAGTATTTT
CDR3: CASSLGGDLLLTDTQYF

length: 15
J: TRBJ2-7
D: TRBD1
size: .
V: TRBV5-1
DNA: TGCGCCAGCAGCGGGGGGACAGGGGGTTTCTACGAGCAGTACTTC
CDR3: CASSGGTGGFYEQYF

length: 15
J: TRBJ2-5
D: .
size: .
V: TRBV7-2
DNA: TGTGCCAGCAGCTTAGCGTCACCCTTGCAAGAGACCCAGTACTTC
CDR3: CASSLASPLQETQYF

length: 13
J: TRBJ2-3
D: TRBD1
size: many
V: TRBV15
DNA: TGTGCCACCAGCAGAGGACAGGGTGATACGCAGTATTTT
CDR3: CATSRGQGDTQYF

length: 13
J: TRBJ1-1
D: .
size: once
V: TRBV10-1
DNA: TGCGCCAGCAGATTGACACCGAACCCTGAAGCTTTCTTT
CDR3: CASRLTPNPEAFF

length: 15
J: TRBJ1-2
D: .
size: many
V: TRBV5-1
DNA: TGCGCCAGCAGCTTGGCCACCCAGGGTTCCTATGGCTACACCTTC
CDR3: CASSLATQGSYGYTF

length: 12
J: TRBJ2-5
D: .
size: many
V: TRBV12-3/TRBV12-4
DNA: TGTGCCAGCAGTTTATCAGGGAAGACCCAGTACTTC
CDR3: CASSLSGKTQYF

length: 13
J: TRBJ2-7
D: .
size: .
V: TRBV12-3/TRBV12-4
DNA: TGTGCCAGCACCCGGAGGGGTTTGGGGGAGCAGTACTTC
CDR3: CASTRRGLGEQYF

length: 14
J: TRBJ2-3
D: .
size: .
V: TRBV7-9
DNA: TGTGCCAGCAGCCTCCAGGGGGGCCCATATACGCAGTATTTT
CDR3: CASSLQGGPYTQYF

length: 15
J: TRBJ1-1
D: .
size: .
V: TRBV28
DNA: TGTGCCAGCAGTTTAAACAGGGCGATTGGCACTGAAGCTTTCTTT
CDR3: CASSLNRAIGTEAFF

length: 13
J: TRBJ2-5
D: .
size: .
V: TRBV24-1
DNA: TGTGCCACCAGTGGGTACAGGGAAGAGACCCAGTACTTC
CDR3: CATSGYREETQYF

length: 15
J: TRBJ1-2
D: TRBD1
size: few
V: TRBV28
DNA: TGTGCCAGCAGGGCCGATGGACAGGGAACCTATGGCTACACCTTC
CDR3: CASRADGQGTYGYTF

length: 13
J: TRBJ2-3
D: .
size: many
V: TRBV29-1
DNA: TGCAGCGTTGACCGACAAAGCACAGATACGCAGTATTTT
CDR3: CSVDRQSTDTQYF

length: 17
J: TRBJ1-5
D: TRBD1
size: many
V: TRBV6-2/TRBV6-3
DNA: TGTGCCAGCAGACCCGGGACAGGGGGCACCAACAATCAGCCCCAGCATTTT
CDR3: CASRPGTGGTNNQPQHF

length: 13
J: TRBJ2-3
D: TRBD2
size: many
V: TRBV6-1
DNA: TGTGCCAGCAGCTTTAGCGGGAAGGTTACGCAGTATTTT
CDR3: CASSFSGKVTQYF

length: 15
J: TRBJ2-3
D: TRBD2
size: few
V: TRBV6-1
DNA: TGTGCCAGCAGTGAACTTAGCGGGGACACAGATACGCAGTATTTT
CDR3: CASSELSGDTDTQYF

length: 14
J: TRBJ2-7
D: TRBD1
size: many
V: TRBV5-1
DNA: TGCGCCAGCAGCTCGGGACAGGAAGAATACGAGCAGTACTTC
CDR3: CASSSGQEEYEQYF

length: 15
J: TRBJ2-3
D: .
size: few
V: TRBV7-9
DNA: TGTGCCAGCAGCCGAGAGCGGATCCGAACGGATACGCAGTATTTT
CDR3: CASSRERIRTDTQYF

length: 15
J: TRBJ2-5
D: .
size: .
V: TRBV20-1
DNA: TGCAGTGCCCTTGGGCGGACACCGAGGAGGGAGACCCAGTACTTC
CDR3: CSALGRTPRRETQYF

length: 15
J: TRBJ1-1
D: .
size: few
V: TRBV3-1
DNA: TGTGCCAGCAGCCAAGAAGGCAGCTGGAACACTGAAGCTTTCTTT
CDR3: CASSQEGSWNTEAFF

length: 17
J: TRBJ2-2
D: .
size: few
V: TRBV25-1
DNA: TGTGCCAGCAGTGACTACTTACAGGGAACGAACACCGGGGAGCTGTTTTTT
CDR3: CASSDYLQGTNTGELFF

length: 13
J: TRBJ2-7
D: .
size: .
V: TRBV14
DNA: TGTGCCAGCAGCCAAAGTCCGGATACCGAGCAGTACTTC
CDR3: CASSQSPDTEQYF

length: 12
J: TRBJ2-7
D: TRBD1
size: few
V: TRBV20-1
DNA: TGCAGTGGCACGGACAGGCTATACGAGCAGTACTTC
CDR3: CSGTDRLYEQYF

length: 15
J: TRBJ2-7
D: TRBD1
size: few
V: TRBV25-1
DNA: TGTGCCAGCAGGAAGGACGAGGGGGCTCGGTACGAGCAGTACTTC
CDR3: CASRKDEGARYEQYF

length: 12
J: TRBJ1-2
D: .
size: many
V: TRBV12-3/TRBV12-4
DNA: TGTGCCAGCAGGAGCCCGGGGAATGGCTACACCTTC
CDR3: CASRSPGNGYTF

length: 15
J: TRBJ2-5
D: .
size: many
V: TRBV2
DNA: TGTGCCAGCAGCGAATGGCCACGAATCCAAGAGACCCAGTACTTC
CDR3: CASSEWPRIQETQYF

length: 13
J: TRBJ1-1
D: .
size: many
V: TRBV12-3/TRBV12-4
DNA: TGTGCCAGCAGCTCACGCATGAACACTGAAGCTTTCTTT
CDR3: CASSSRMNTEAFF

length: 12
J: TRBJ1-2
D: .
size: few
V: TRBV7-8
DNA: TGTGCCAGCGCCGTGGGGTACAATGGCTACACCTTC
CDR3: CASAVGYNGYTF

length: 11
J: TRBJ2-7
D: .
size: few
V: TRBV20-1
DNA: TGCAGTGCTAGAGACGGGGACGAGCAGTACTTC
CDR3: CSARDGDEQYF

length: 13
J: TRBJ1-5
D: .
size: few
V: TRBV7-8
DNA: TGTGCCAGCAGCTCGTGGGGGGATCAGCCCCAGCATTTT
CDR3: CASSSWGDQPQHF

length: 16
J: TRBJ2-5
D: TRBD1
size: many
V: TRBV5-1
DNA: TGCGCCAGCAGCGACTCGGCAACAGGGGGCCGGGAGACCCAGTACTTC
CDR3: CASSDSATGGRETQYF

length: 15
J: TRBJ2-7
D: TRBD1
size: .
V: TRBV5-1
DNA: TGCGCCAGCAGCTGGGGGACAGGCCCCCCCGAGGAGCAGTACTTC
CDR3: CASSWGTGPPEEQYF

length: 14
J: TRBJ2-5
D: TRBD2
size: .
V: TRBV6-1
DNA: TGTGCCAGCAGGAGACTAGCGCCAAAAGAGACCCAGTACTTC
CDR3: CASRRLAPKETQYF

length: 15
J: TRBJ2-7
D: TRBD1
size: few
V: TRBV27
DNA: TGTGCCAGCAGTCCCTACCCGGGACAGACCTACGAGCAGTACTTC
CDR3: CASSPYPGQTYEQYF

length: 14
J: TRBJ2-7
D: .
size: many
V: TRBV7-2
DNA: TGTGCCAGCAGCTTAGCCGCGGACAGTGACGAGCAGTACTTC
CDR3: CASSLAADSDEQYF

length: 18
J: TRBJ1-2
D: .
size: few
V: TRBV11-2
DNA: TGTGCCAGCAGCCCAGGGGTTAGCCGGTTCGAAGCTAACTATGGCTACACCTTC
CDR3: CASSPGVSRFEANYGYTF

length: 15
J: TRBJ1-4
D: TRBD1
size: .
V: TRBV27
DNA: TGTGCCAGCCGACCACAGGGGGCAACTAATGAAAAACTGTTTTTT
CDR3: CASRPQGATNEKLFF

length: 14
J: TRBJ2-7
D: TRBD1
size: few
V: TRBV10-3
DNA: TGTGCCATCAGGGGACAGGGGGCAACCTACGAGCAGTACTTC
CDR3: CAIRGQGATYEQYF

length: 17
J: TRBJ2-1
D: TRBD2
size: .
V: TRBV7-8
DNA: TGTGCCAGCAGCATGCGAGTAGCGGGGGGACTTCAAGCTGAGCAGTTCTTC
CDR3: CASSMRVAGGLQAEQFF

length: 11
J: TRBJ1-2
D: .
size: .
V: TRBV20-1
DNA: TGCAGTGTGACAGAGAACTATGGCTACACCTTC
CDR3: CSVTENYGYTF

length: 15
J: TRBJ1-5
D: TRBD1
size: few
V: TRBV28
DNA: TGTGCCAGCAGTCAGGGGCAGGGGGCCCGTCAGCCCCAGCATTTT
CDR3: CASSQGQGARQPQHF

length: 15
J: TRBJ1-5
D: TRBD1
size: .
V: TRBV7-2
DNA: TGTGCCAGCAGCTACAGGGGAGGCAGCAATCAGCCCCAGCATTTT
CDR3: CASSYRGGSNQPQHF

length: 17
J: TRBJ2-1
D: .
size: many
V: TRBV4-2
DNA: TGTGCCAGCAGCCAAGATCTCCAGGGTTTTCCCCCCCAGTTTGAGTTCTTC
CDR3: CASSQDLQGFPPQFEFF

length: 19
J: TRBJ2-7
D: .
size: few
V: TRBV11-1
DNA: TGTGCCAGCAGCGCGGGACAGGGTTTTATAGCGGGAGAGTTCTACGAGCAGTACTTC
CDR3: CASSAGQGFIAGEFYEQYF

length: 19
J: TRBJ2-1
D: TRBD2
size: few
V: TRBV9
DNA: TGTGCCAGCAGCATGCGGACTAGCGGGAGGGCCCGCAAGAGGGATGAGCAGTTCTTC
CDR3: CASSMRTSGRARKRDEQFF

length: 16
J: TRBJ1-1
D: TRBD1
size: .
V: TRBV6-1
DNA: TGTGCCAGCAGCAAGGGAGGGGGCTTTTCGGTCACTGAAGCTTTCTTT
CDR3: CASSKGGGFSVTEAFF

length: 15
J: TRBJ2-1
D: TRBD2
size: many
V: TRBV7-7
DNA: TGTGCTAGCAGCTTAGAGCGGGGGGCATACAATGAGCAGTTCTTC
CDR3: CASSLERGAYNEQFF